This T cell receptor (beta chain) was recovered during a study of CD8 T cells in Susac syndrome. Trimming pared 8 bases from V and 0 bases from J, leaving 7 bases between. Germline V CDR1 and CDR2: LNHDA, SQIVND (reference sequence). The CDR3 is made up of 12 amino acids. Random hexamers served to reverse transcribe roughly 0.5 to 1 ug RNA. Using its own MiXCR run on the immunoSEQ multiplex PCR reads, TCRdb lists one record per CDR3 protein. In the table there are about 440,000 distinct CDR3 sequences, 85% of which are singletons. Sequencing input: CD8+ T cells from PBMCs. The TCR originated in a human donor with multiple sclerosis. The genes are TRBV19 and TRBJ1-1; no definite D call. In DNA, the CDR3 is TGTGCCAGTCAGAGAATGAACACTGAAGCTTTCTTT. Amino acids: CASQRMNTEAFF.